This T cell receptor (beta chain) was observed in a study of shared clonotypes between healthy human individuals. Data came from immunoSEQ multiplex PCR; TCRdb stores just in-frame clones and leaves some out. The table shows approximately 460,000 clones, with roughly four fifths occurring only once. The CDR3 has 15 amino acids. CDR1 is SGHTA, CDR2 FQGNSA, per germline. V was clipped by 1 base and J by 4 bases; unmatched bases: 6. What was sequenced was PBMCs. This receptor was identified in a woman between 40 and 55 years old in good health. Some clones in this sample may be carry-over from other donors' samples. The chain has TRBV7-2 and TRBJ1-2, with 7 bases fitting TRBD1. For the CDR3, the DNA is TGTGCCAGCAGCTTAGTTACAGGGGATGCCTATGGCTACACCTTC. Its translation: CASSLVTGDAYGYTF.